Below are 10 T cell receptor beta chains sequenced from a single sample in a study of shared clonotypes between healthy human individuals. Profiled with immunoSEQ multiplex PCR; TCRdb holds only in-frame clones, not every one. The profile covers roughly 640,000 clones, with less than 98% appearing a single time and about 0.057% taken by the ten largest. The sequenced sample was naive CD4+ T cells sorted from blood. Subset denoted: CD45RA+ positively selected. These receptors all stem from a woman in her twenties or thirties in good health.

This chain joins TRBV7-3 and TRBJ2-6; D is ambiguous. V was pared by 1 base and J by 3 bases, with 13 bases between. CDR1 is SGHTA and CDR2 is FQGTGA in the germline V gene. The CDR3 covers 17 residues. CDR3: CASSLIGQADGANVLTF. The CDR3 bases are TGTGCCAGCAGCTTAATTGGGCAGGCCGATGGGGCCAACGTCCTGACTTTC.

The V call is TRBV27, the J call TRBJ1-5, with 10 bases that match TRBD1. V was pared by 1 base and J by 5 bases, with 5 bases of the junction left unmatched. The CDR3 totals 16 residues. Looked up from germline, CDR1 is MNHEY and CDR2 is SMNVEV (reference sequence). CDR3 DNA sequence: TGTGCCAGCAGTTTATTGGGGACAGGGGTAGATCAGCCCCAGCATTTT. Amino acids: CASSLLGTGVDQPQHF.

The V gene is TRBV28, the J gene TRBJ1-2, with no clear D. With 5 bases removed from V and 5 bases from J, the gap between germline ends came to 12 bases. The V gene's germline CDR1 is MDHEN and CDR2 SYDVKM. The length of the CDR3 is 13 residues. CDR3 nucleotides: TGTGCCAGCAGTCCCCGCGGCAATTATGGCTACACCTTC. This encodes CASSPRGNYGYTF.

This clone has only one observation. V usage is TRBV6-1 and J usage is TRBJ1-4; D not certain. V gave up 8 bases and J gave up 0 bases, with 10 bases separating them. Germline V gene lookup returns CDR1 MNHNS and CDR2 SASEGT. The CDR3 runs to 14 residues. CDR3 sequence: CASSRKSTNEKLFF. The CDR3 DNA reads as TGTGCCAGCTCCAGGAAATCAACTAATGAAAAACTGTTTTTT.

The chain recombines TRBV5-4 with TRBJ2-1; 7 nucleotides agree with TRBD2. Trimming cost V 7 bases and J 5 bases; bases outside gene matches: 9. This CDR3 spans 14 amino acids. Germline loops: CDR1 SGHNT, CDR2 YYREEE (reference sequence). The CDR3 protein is CASSPGGIHNEQFF. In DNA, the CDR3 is TGTGCCAGCTCCCCCGGGGGGATCCACAATGAGCAGTTCTTC. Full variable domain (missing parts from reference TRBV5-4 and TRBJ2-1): ETGVTQSPTHLIKTRGQQVTLRCSSQSGHNTVSWYQQALGQGPQFIFQYYREEENGRGNFPPRFSGLQFPNYSSELNVNALELDDSALYLCASSPGGIHNEQFFGPGTRLTVL.

CDR3 amino acids: CASSIALTDISGNTIYF. The CDR3, as DNA: TGTGCCAGTAGTATAGCTCTGACAGACATCTCTGGAAACACCATATATTTT. The chain joins TRBV19 to TRBJ1-3; weak D call: TRBD1 (5 bases). Trimming shortened V by 1 base and J by 0 bases, and 13 bases separated the two germline ends. CDR3 length: 17 residues. CDR1 and CDR2 (germline): LNHDA, SQIVND (reference sequence).

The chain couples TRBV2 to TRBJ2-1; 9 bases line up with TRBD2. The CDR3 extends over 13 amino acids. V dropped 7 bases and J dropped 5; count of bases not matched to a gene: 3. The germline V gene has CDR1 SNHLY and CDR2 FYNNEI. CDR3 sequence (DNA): TGTGCCAGCACCGGGACTAGCCACAATGAGCAGTTCTTC. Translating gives CASTGTSHNEQFF.

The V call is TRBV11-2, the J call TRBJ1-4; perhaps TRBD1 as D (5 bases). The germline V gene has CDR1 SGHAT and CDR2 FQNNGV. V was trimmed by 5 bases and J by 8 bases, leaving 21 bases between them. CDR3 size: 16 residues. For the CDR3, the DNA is TGTGCCAGCAGCCCCATGGGGGGTGTAGGGGAGGAAAAACTGTTTTTT. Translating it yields CASSPMGGVGEEKLFF.

The CDR3 reads CASSGYNYEQYF. The DNA of the CDR3 is TGTGCCAGCAGCGGCTACAACTACGAGCAGTACTTC. The chain joins TRBV5-8 to TRBJ2-7; no definite D call. This CDR3 contains 12 residues. The V gene's germline CDR1 is SGHTS and CDR2 YDEGEE. The V end lost 4 bases, the J end lost 3 bases, and 8 bases lay between the germline ends.

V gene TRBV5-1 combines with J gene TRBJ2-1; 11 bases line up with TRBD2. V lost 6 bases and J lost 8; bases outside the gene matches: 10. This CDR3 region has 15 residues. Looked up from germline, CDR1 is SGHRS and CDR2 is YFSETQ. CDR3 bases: TGCGCCAGCAACCCAGGGACTAGCGGTTTTGATGAGCAGTTCTTC. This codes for CASNPGTSGFDEQFF.